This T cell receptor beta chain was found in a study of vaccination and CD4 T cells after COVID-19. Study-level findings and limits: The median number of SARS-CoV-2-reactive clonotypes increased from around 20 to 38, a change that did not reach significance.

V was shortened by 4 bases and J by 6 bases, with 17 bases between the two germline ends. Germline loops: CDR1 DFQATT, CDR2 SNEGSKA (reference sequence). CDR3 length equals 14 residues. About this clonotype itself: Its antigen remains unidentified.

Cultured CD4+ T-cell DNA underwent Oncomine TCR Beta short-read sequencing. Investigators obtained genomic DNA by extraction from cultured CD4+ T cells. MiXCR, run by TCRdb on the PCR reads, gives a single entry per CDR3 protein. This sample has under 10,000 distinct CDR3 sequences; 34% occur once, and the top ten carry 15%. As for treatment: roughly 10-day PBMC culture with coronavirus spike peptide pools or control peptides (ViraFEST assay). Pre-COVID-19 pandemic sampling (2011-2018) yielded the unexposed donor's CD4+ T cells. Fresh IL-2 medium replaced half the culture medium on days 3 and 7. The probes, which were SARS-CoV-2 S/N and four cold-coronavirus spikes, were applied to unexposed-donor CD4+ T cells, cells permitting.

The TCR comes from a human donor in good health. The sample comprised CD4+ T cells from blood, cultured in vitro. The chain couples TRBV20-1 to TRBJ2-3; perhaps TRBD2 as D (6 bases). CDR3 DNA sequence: TGCAGTGCTACACTAGCCGGAACCAGGGATACGCAGTATTTT. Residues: CSATLAGTRDTQYF.